What follows are 32 T cell receptor beta chains derived from one specimen sequenced in a study of T cell repertoires in cytomegalovirus infection. Each CDR3 protein gets one entry after TCRdb re-called the reads with MiXCR. The sample contains around 360,000 distinct CDR3 sequences, around a third of which appear only once. Their cognate antigens are unknown. The specimen was cultured PBMCs, collected from culture after CMV antigen stimulation. Receptors originate from a human donor in good health (CMV status not recorded). Some clones in this sample may be carry-over from other donors' samples.

The chain couples TRBV6-5 to TRBJ2-3, with 8 bases fitting TRBD1. The V gene's germline CDR1 is MNHEY and CDR2 SVGAGI. The CDR3 extends over 16 amino acids. V lost 3 bases to trimming and J lost 4 bases; unmatched junction nucleotides: 9. The CDR3 coding sequence is TGTGCCAGCAGTTATGTCTGGACAGGGAATTCAGATACGCAGTATTTT. Protein sequence: CASSYVWTGNSDTQYF.

On this clonotype: Germline is not matched at one junction end, which may reflect a read error. This rearrangement joins TRBV7-6 to TRBJ2-7, with D possibly being TRBD2 (5 bases). The CDR3 runs 16 residues. In germline, CDR1 is SGHVS, CDR2 FNYEAQ. The CDR3 DNA follows: TGTGCCAGCAGCTTAGGGGCCATGGGTAGCGCCTACGAGCTGTACTTC. This gives the protein CASSLGAMGSAYELYF.

The chain carries TRBV5-8 and TRBJ2-7; D is possibly TRBD2 (6 bases). The CDR3 spans 13 residues. The germline V gene encodes CDR1 SGHTS and CDR2 YDEGEE. With 1 base removed from V and 4 bases from J, the gap between germline ends came to 9 bases. The CDR3 sequence: CASSLFAGYEQYV. Written as DNA, the CDR3 is TGTGCCAGCAGCTTGTTTGCGGGGTACGAGCAGTACGTC.

The rearrangement uses TRBV28 and TRBJ1-5; a weak D match, TRBD1 (5 bases). The CDR3 is made up of 14 amino acids. The V gene lost 6 bases and the J gene lost 1 base, with 10 bases spanning the gap. Germline CDR1 and CDR2: MDHEN and SYDVKM. The CDR3 reads CASRLWGSNQPQHF. CDR3 bases: TGTGCCAGCAGACTCTGGGGGAGCAATCAGCCCCAGCATTTT.

This clonotype was seen a handful of times. The V and J genes are TRBV12-3 or TRBV12-4 and TRBJ2-7; D may correspond to TRBD1 or TRBD2 (5 bases each). Trimming took off 6 bases at V and 3 bases at J, with 18 bases between the two ends. CDR3 length: 15 residues. As DNA, the CDR3 is TGTGCCAGCAGGCAAACCGGGACCAAGAACTACGAGCAGTACTTC. Translating it yields CASRQTGTKNYEQYF.

DNA for the CDR3: TGTGCCAGCAGTTTCGGGACGACACCCCTCCACTTT. Translation gives CASSFGTTPLHF. The chain employs TRBV12-3 or TRBV12-4 and TRBJ1-6; tentatively, D is TRBD1 (5 bases). V was trimmed by 3 bases and J by 11 bases, leaving 8 bases between them. The CDR3 covers 12 residues.

This clonotype was counted only a few times. V and J are TRBV6-2 or TRBV6-3 and TRBJ2-2; D remains ambiguous. The V end lost 7 bases, the J end lost 6 bases, and 9 bases lay between the germline ends. The CDR3 has 12 amino acids. The germline CDR1 and CDR2 sequences are MNHEY and SVGEGT. As DNA, the CDR3 is TGTGCCAGCACCCCAAACGCCGGGGAGCTGTTTTTT. Protein sequence: CASTPNAGELFF.

For the CDR3, the DNA is TGTGCCAGTAAGACAGAGGCGGCCTCCTACAATGAGCAGTTCTTC. Residues: CASKTEAASYNEQFF. J is TRBJ2-1 and V is TRBV19; maybe TRBD1 (5 bases). CDR1 is LNHDA and CDR2 is SQIVND in the germline V gene (reference sequence). The CDR3 covers 15 residues. V lost 7 bases and J 0 bases, leaving 13 bases between the germline ends.

J is TRBJ2-7 and V is TRBV7-9; D unresolved. This CDR3 has 15 amino acids. V was pared by 4 bases and J by 1 base, with 14 bases between. Germline-derived CDR1 and CDR2 are SEHNR and FQNEAQ (reference sequence). CDR3 sequence reads: CASSSELGLSYEQYV. CDR3 in DNA: TGTGCCAGCAGCTCCGAGTTAGGGTTATCCTACGAGCAGTACGTC.

This clonotype was seen repeatedly, ten times or more. The chain links TRBV5-4 to TRBJ2-2, with 8 bases fitting TRBD2. CDR3 length equals 15 residues. Germline lookup yields CDR1 SGHNT and CDR2 YYREEE (reference sequence). The V gene end was trimmed by 0 bases and the J gene end by 6 bases; junction bases not matched to a gene: 4. The CDR3 here is CASSLDLREAGELFF. In DNA, the CDR3 is TGTGCCAGCAGCTTGGATTTGCGGGAGGCCGGGGAGCTGTTTTTT.

The rearrangement links TRBV18 to TRBJ2-3, with TRBD2 matching 8 bases. The CDR3 totals 18 residues. Per the germline V gene, CDR1 is KGHSH and CDR2 is LQKENI. Unmatched junction bases numbered 14, after V lost 6 bases and J lost 0 bases. DNA for the CDR3: TGTGCCAGCTCCATATTCATCGGCGGGAGGTCTAGCACAGATACGCAGTATTTT. Protein product: CASSIFIGGRSSTDTQYF.

The chain carries TRBV6-6 and TRBJ2-1; no clear D. V was clipped by 6 bases and J by 8 bases, with 11 bases between them. CDR3 length: 12 amino acids. Germline lookup yields CDR1 MNHNY and CDR2 SVGAGI (reference sequence). CDR3 nucleotide sequence: TGTGCCAGCAGGGCCAACCCGGATGAGCAGTTCTTC. Protein product: CASRANPDEQFF.

This chain connects TRBV6-6 to TRBJ2-5; D gene unclear. V shed 0 bases and J shed 5 bases, with 10 bases lying between them. From germline, CDR1 is MNHNY and CDR2 SVGAGI (reference sequence). The length of the CDR3 is 14 residues. The CDR3 reads CASSYSNLLETQYF. The CDR3 DNA follows: TGTGCCAGCAGTTACTCGAATCTTCTGGAGACCCAGTACTTC.

This clonotype was picked up a small number of times. The chain recombines TRBV7-9 with TRBJ2-2; 7 bases line up with TRBD2. Germline CDR1 and CDR2: SEHNR and FQNEAQ (reference sequence). With V trimmed by 6 bases and J by 7 bases, 8 bases remained unmatched. This CDR3 has 14 amino acids. The CDR3 sequence is CASRFARERGELFF. The CDR3, as DNA: TGTGCCAGCAGGTTCGCGCGGGAGCGCGGGGAGCTGTTTTTT.

In DNA form, the CDR3 reads TGCAGTGCTCCATCTGAGACAGGTCTCTACGAGCAGTACTTC. Amino acid sequence: CSAPSETGLYEQYF. The V gene is TRBV20-1, the J gene TRBJ2-7; maybe TRBD1 (6 bases). The CDR3 extends over 14 amino acids. In germline, CDR1 is DFQATT, CDR2 SNEGSKA (reference sequence). V was cut by 5 bases and J by 3 bases, with 17 bases left in between.

The chain links TRBV5-1 to TRBJ1-1; D uncertain. The CDR3 loop spans 14 amino acids. V was clipped by 4 bases and J by 1 base, with 11 bases between them. From germline, CDR1 is SGHRS and CDR2 YFSETQ. CDR3 sequence: CASSAQTGNTEAFF. The CDR3 bases are TGCGCCAGCAGCGCACAGACTGGGAACACTGAAGCTTTCTTT.

This clonotype came up many times. The chain employs TRBV12-5 and TRBJ1-5; perhaps TRBD1 as D (5 bases). Trimming removed 6 bases at V and 1 base at J, with 7 bases between. Germline assignment: CDR1 LGHNT and CDR2 FRNRAP. CDR3 length: 13 amino acids. As DNA, the CDR3 is TGTGCTAGTGGCAGGGAAAGCAATCAGCCCCAGCATTTT. Residues: CASGRESNQPQHF.

In its sample, this clonotype was seen a few times. The J gene is TRBJ2-5, the V gene TRBV7-9; D is uncertain. Germline CDR1 SEHNR, CDR2 FQNEAQ (reference sequence). Trimming shortened V by 1 base and J by 6 bases, and 12 bases separated the two germline ends. This CDR3 spans 14 amino acids. The CDR3 nucleotides read TGTGCCAGCAGCTTAGTTTCTGACGCACAGACCCAGTACTTC. It yields the protein CASSLVSDAQTQYF.

This chain connects TRBV10-2 to TRBJ1-1; TRBD1 matches at 7 bases. The V gene's germline CDR1 is WSHSY and CDR2 SAAADI. This CDR3 has 14 amino acids. After removal of 9 bases from V and 0 bases from J, the junction contained 7 bases not matched to a gene. The CDR3 coding sequence is TGCGCCAGTTCTGTAGGACAGGTGAACACTGAAGCTTTCTTT. It translates to CASSVGQVNTEAFF.

The table lists this clonotype with many counts. CDR3 DNA sequence: TGTGCCAGTAACCTAGCGGGACCGGTCCGTGAGCAGTTCTTC. Translation gives CASNLAGPVREQFF. This chain links TRBV19 with TRBJ2-1; 9 bases map to TRBD2. The CDR3 spans 14 residues. Germline V gene sequence: CDR1 LNHDA, CDR2 SQIVND (reference sequence). Trimming removed 7 bases from V and 9 bases from J; junction bases left unmatched: 10.

In this sample, this clonotype turned up many times. This rearrangement joins TRBV11-2 to TRBJ2-5, with D maybe TRBD1 (8 bases). V dropped 3 bases and J dropped 1 base, with 15 bases sitting between them. This CDR3 has 16 residues. The germline V gene has CDR1 SGHAT and CDR2 FQNNGV. The CDR3 protein is CASSFGAGQAQETQYF. The CDR3 nucleotides read TGTGCCAGCAGCTTTGGAGCGGGACAGGCCCAAGAGACCCAGTACTTC.

The chain uses TRBV28 and TRBJ1-1; no clear D gene. Germline V gives CDR1 MDHEN, CDR2 SYDVKM. V was shortened by 2 bases and J by 3 bases, with 7 bases between the two germline ends. The CDR3 contains 13 residues. The DNA of the CDR3 is TGTGCCAGCAGTTTAAGGAAGGACACTGAAGCTTTCTTT. Translating it yields CASSLRKDTEAFF.

V usage is TRBV6-6 and J usage is TRBJ2-5; D may be TRBD1 (5 bases). Trimming shortened V by 6 bases and J by 5 bases, and 16 bases separated the two germline ends. Germline values: CDR1 MNHNY, CDR2 SVGAGI (reference sequence). The length of the CDR3 is 14 residues. The CDR3 loop reads CASSLRGHAETQYF. The CDR3 DNA follows: TGTGCCAGCAGCCTCCGAGGACACGCCGAGACCCAGTACTTC.

CDR3 bases: TGTGCCAGCAGCCTCAGGAGCGGGACGGCTAATGAAAAACTGTTTTTT. Translation gives CASSLRSGTANEKLFF. The V and J genes are TRBV7-6 and TRBJ1-4; a weak D match, TRBD1 (5 bases). The CDR3 totals 16 residues. With 5 bases removed from V and 3 bases from J, the gap between germline ends came to 16 bases. Germline lookup yields CDR1 SGHVS and CDR2 FNYEAQ. Based on the CDR3 plus reference TRBV7-6 and TRBJ1-4, the full variable domain is GAGVSQSPRYKVTKRGQDVALRCDPISGHVSLYWYRQALGQGPEFLTYFNYEAQQDKSGLPNDRFSAERPEGSISTLTIQRTEQRDSAMYRCASSLRSGTANEKLFFGSGTQLSVL.

In this sample, this clonotype turned up once. The chain recombines TRBV20-1 with TRBJ2-1; 11 nucleotides match TRBD2. V trimming: 5 bases; J trimming: 0 bases; junction bases outside the gene matches: 12. In germline, CDR1 is DFQATT, CDR2 SNEGSKA (reference sequence). The CDR3 is 18 amino acids. CDR3 loop: CSALTGTSGSSSYNEQFF. Here the CDR3 DNA reads TGCAGTGCTCTTACCGGGACTAGCGGCAGTAGCTCCTACAATGAGCAGTTCTTC.

J is TRBJ2-2 and V is TRBV15; unclear D gene. Germline CDR1 and CDR2: LNHNV and YYDKDF (reference sequence). The CDR3 is made up of 12 amino acids. The ends were cut back, 5 bases at V and 6 bases at J, with 7 bases in the middle. The CDR3 nucleotides are TGTGCCACCAGCCGCGGTGCCGGGGAGCTGTTTTTT. The encoded protein is CATSRGAGELFF.

This clonotype was picked up a small number of times. The gene calls are TRBV11-1 and TRBJ2-5, with 11 bases identical to TRBD1. This CDR3 spans 15 amino acids. The V gene end was trimmed by 5 bases and the J gene end by 5 bases; junction bases not matched to a gene: 7. CDR1 is SGHAT, CDR2 FQDESV, per germline (reference sequence). CDR3 sequence reads: CASSGRTGGFETQYF. As DNA, the CDR3 is TGTGCCAGCAGCGGAAGGACAGGGGGCTTTGAGACCCAGTACTTC.

This clonotype has a handful of counts. The chain has TRBV4-3 and TRBJ2-2, with 11 bases matching TRBD2. This CDR3 comprises 15 residues. From germline, CDR1 is LGHNA and CDR2 YSLEER. Trimming cost V 3 bases and J 7 bases; bases outside gene matches: 4. DNA of the CDR3: TGCGCCAGCAGCCAGACTAGCGGGATTGGCGGGGAGCTGTTTTTT. The encoded protein is CASSQTSGIGGELFF.

The V call is TRBV11-2, the J call TRBJ2-7; no clear D gene. The CDR3 contains 13 residues. Per the germline V gene, CDR1 is SGHAT and CDR2 is FQNNGV. V was cut by 0 bases and J by 6 bases, with 9 bases left in between. CDR3 sequence: CASSLEGRREQYV. The CDR3 nucleotides are TGTGCCAGCAGCTTAGAGGGCAGACGCGAGCAGTACGTC.

The sample holds a few counts of this clonotype. The chain has TRBV6-2 or TRBV6-3 and TRBJ2-3, with a weak D call TRBD1 (5 bases). Germline V lookup: CDR1 MNHEY, CDR2 SVGEGT. The CDR3 is 17 residues long. The ends were cut back, 0 bases at V and 6 bases at J, with 19 bases in the middle. CDR3 sequence reads: CASSYSTEGALSDTQYF. The CDR3 DNA sequence: TGTGCCAGCAGTTACTCAACGGAAGGGGCGCTCTCCGATACGCAGTATTTT.

This sequence joins TRBV6-5 and TRBJ2-6; D is uncertain. The CDR3 loop spans 15 amino acids. Germline CDR1 is MNHEY and CDR2 is SVGAGI. The V end lost 6 bases, the J end lost 0 bases, and 9 bases lay between the germline ends. The CDR3 sequence: CASRPKNSGANVLTF. CDR3 DNA: TGTGCCAGCAGGCCCAAAAACTCTGGGGCCAACGTCCTGACTTTC.

Concerning this clonotype itself: A junction end diverges from the germline sequence, so it may reflect a read error. The chain recombines TRBV4-1 with TRBJ1-5; D gene ambiguous. The CDR3 has 15 residues. Germline values: CDR1 MGHRA, CDR2 YSYEKL. Written as DNA, the CDR3 is TGTGCCAGCAGCCCGGTGGAGGGTGGAAATCAGCCCCAGCATTTT. Translated, it gives CASSPVEGGNQPQHF.